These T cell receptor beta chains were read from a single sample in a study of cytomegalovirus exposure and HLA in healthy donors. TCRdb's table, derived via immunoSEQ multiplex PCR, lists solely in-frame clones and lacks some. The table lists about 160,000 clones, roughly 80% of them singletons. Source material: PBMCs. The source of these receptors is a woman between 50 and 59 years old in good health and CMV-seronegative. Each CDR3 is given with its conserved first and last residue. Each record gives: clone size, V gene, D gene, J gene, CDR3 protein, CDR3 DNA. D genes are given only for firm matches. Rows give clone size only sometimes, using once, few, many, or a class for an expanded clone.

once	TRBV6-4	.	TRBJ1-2	CASSDSTAGDYGYTF	TGTGCCAGCAGTGACTCGACGGCCGGAGACTATGGCTACACCTTC
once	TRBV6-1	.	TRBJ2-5	CASSEAVTGVLEETQYF	TGTGCCAGCAGTGAAGCCGTCACAGGTGTTCTTGAAGAGACCCAGTACTTC
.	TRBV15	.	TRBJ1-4	CATSRGHRGGNEKLFF	TGTGCCACCAGCAGGGGCCATAGGGGGGGTAATGAAAAACTGTTTTTT
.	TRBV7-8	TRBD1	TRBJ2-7	CASSHIQGELRYEQYF	TGTGCCAGCAGCCACATACAGGGGGAACTCCGGTACGAGCAGTACTTC
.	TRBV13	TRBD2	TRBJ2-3	CASSFSGRGTDTQYF	TGTGCCAGCAGCTTCTCCGGGAGGGGCACAGATACGCAGTATTTT
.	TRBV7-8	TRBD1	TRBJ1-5	CASSYRDRGFQPQHF	TGTGCCAGCAGCTACCGGGACAGGGGTTTTCAGCCCCAGCATTTT
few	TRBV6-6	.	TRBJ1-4	CASLIKGGEGKLFF	TGTGCCAGCTTGATCAAGGGGGGGGAGGGAAAACTGTTTTTT
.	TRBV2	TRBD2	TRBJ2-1	CASRAPTSGGYNEQFF	TGTGCCAGCAGAGCCCCCACTAGCGGGGGGTACAATGAGCAGTTCTTC
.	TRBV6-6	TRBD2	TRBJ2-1	CASTSGGAYNEQFF	TGTGCCAGCACCAGCGGGGGGGCTTACAATGAGCAGTTCTTC
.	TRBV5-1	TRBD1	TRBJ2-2	CASSGGTGNTGELFF	TGCGCCAGCAGCGGAGGGACAGGCAACACCGGGGAGCTGTTTTTT
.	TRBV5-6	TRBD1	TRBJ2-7	CASSPGQGAKEQYF	TGTGCCAGCAGCCCGGGACAGGGGGCTAAAGAGCAGTACTTC
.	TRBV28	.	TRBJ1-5	CASSLRYSNQPQHF	TGTGCCAGCAGTTTACGTTATAGCAATCAGCCCCAGCATTTT
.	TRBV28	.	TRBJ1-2	CASSLSVYGYTF	TGTGCCAGCAGTTTATCTGTCTATGGCTACACCTTC
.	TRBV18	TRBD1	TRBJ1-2	CASSRSGQGHYGYTF	TGTGCCAGCTCCAGATCGGGACAGGGCCACTATGGCTACACCTTC
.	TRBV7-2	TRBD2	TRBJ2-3	CASSWTSGGNTQYF	TGTGCCAGCAGCTGGACTAGCGGGGGGAATACGCAGTATTTT
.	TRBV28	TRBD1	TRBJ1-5	CASSFITGDQPQHF	TGTGCCAGCAGTTTCATAACAGGGGATCAGCCCCAGCATTTT
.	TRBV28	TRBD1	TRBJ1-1	CASRLTGTVNTEAFF	TGTGCCAGCAGACTCACCGGGACAGTGAACACTGAAGCTTTCTTT
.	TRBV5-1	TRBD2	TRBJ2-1	CASSLDLAGVQFF	TGCGCCAGCAGCTTGGACCTCGCGGGAGTTCAGTTCTTC
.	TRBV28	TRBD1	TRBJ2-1	CASSKGQGIYNEQFF	TGTGCCAGCAGCAAAGGACAGGGGATCTACAATGAGCAGTTCTTC
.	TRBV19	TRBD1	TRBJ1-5	CASSVGQGRNQPQHF	TGTGCCAGTAGTGTCGGACAGGGGAGGAATCAGCCCCAGCATTTT
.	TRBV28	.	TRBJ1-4	CASSRPGATNEKLFF	TGTGCCAGCAGCCGCCCCGGAGCAACTAATGAAAAACTGTTTTTT
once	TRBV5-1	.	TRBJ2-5	CASSRAQETQYF	TGCGCCAGCAGCCGAGCCCAAGAGACCCAGTACTTC
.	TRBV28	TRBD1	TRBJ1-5	CASSLVVWAGGGQPQHF	TGTGCCAGCAGTTTAGTCGTGTGGGCAGGGGGCGGTCAGCCCCAGCATTTT
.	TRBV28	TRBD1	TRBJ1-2	CASSLLMDRINYGYTF	TGTGCCAGCAGTTTACTTATGGACAGGATTAACTATGGCTACACCTTC
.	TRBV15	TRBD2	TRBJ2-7	CATSRERVRREGYEQYF	TGTGCCACCAGCAGAGAAAGGGTTCGGCGGGAGGGCTACGAGCAGTACTTC
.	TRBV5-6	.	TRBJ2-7	CASSLGAPLTGYEQYF	TGTGCCAGCAGTCTTGGGGCACCCCTAACAGGCTACGAGCAGTACTTC
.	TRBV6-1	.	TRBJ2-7	CASSEGPPAAAYEQYF	TGTGCCAGCAGTGAAGGCCCCCCTGCAGCGGCCTACGAGCAGTACTTC
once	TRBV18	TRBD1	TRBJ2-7	CASSDPGQESYEQYF	TGTGCCAGCTCAGATCCGGGACAGGAGTCCTACGAGCAGTACTTC
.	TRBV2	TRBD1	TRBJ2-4	CASSRQGPGGNIQYF	TGTGCCAGCAGTAGACAGGGGCCGGGCGGGAACATTCAGTACTTC
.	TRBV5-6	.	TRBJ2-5	CASSLGYRKETQYF	TGTGCCAGCAGCTTGGGGTACAGGAAAGAGACCCAGTACTTC
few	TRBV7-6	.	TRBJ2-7	CASSLAGFEQYF	TGTGCCAGCAGCTTAGCCGGTTTCGAGCAGTACTTC
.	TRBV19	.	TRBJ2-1	CASSSGDPLEQFF	TGTGCCAGTAGTAGCGGGGACCCTCTTGAGCAGTTCTTC
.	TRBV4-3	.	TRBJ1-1	CASSQDTGRMNTEAFF	TGCGCCAGCAGCCAAGATACAGGGAGAATGAACACTGAAGCTTTCTTT
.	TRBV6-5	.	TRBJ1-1	CASRLTVNTEAFF	TGTGCCAGCAGACTGACAGTGAACACTGAAGCTTTCTTT
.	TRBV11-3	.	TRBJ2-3	CASSPGDSYTDTQYF	TGTGCCAGCAGCCCCGGGGACTCCTACACAGATACGCAGTATTTT
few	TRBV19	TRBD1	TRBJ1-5	CASSRTGAPNQPQHF	TGTGCCAGTAGCAGAACAGGGGCCCCCAATCAGCCCCAGCATTTT
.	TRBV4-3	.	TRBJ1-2	CASRSIFDIDGGYGYTF	TGCGCCAGCAGGTCCATTTTCGACATCGACGGTGGGTATGGCTACACCTTC
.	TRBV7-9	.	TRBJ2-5	CASIMAGRETQYF	TGTGCCAGCATCATGGCCGGGAGAGAGACCCAGTACTTC
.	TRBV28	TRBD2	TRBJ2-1	CASSLVGGGPYNEQFF	TGTGCCAGCAGTTTAGTGGGCGGGGGACCCTACAATGAGCAGTTCTTC
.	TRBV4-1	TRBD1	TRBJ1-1	CASSHGDRMNTEAFF	TGCGCCAGCAGCCATGGGGACAGGATGAACACTGAAGCTTTCTTT
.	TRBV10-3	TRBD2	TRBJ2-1	CAINPAGSGNEQFF	TGTGCCATCAATCCAGCGGGGTCTGGAAATGAGCAGTTCTTC
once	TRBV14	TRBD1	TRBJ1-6	CASSQRRDRDYSPLHF	TGTGCCAGCAGCCAAAGGAGGGACAGGGATTATTCACCCCTCCACTTT
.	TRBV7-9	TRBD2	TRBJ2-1	CASSSWTSGHNEQFF	TGTGCCAGCAGCTCTTGGACTAGCGGACACAATGAGCAGTTCTTC
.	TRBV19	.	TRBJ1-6	CASKKSSYNSPLHF	TGTGCCAGTAAAAAGAGCTCCTATAATTCACCCCTCCACTTT
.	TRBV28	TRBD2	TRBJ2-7	CATSPGLADTSLAAYF	TGTGCCACCTCCCCTGGACTAGCGGACACATCTCTAGCGGCTTACTTC
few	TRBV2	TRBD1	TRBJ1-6	CASNGQDNSPLHF	TGTGCCAGCAATGGACAGGATAATTCACCCCTCCACTTT
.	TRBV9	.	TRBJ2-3	CASSVSGLRDTQYF	TGTGCCAGCAGCGTATCTGGGCTACGGGATACGCAGTATTTT
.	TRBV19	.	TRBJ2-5	CASSIDWRGGPIQETQYF	TGTGCCAGTAGTATAGATTGGAGAGGGGGACCGATTCAAGAGACCCAGTACTTC
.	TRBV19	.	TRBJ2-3	CASSTGPYSTDTQYF	TGTGCCAGTAGTACTGGGCCTTATAGCACAGATACGCAGTATTTT
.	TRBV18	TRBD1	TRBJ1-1	CASSALQGNTEVFF	TGTGCCAGCTCAGCCTTACAGGGGAACACTGAAGTTTTCTTT
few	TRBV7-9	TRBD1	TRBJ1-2	CASSTQDRGVMGGYTF	TGTGCCAGCAGCACCCAAGACAGGGGGGTCATGGGTGGCTACACCTTC
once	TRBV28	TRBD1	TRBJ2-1	CASRDRGSYNEQFF	TGTGCCAGCCGAGACAGGGGTTCCTACAATGAGCAGTTCTTC
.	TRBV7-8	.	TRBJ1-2	CASSRQRLKAGYTF	TGTGCCAGCAGCCGACAACGCTTAAAGGCTGGCTACACCTTC
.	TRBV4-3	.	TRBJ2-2	CASSQDGNTGELFF	TGCGCCAGCAGCCAAGACGGGAACACCGGGGAGCTGTTTTTT
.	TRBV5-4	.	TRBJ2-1	CASSLDASSYNEQFF	TGTGCCAGCAGCTTGGATGCGAGCTCCTACAATGAGCAGTTCTTC
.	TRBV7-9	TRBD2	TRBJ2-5	CASSPRAAGQETQYF	TGTGCCAGCAGCCCCAGAGCAGCGGGGCAAGAGACCCAGTACTTC